This T cell receptor (beta chain) was profiled in a study of long-term antiretroviral therapy in people with HIV. Each contributor possessed a minimum of one pre-ART and a minimum of two post-ART PBMC samples. Study conclusions and caveats: Post-ART diversity increased but stayed below transplant donor controls.

At survey level, the immunoSEQ assay was run in its v3.0 version. Sequencing aimed at about 35,000-55,000 T-cell genomes per sample. The assay was immunoSEQ multiplex PCR, and TCRdb's table has in-frame clones only and misses some. The data contain about 22,000 clones, around 80% of them seen just once; the ten biggest clones take up approximately 19%. This clone was recorded once. Its specificity is unknown. The TCR comes from a man younger than 35 with HIV. The sample here was unsorted PBMCs, taken 0.1 years before starting antiretroviral therapy.

The CDR3 DNA is TGTGCCTGGAGTGTAGGGACCGCCGGGGAGCTGTTTTTT. Protein: CAWSVGTAGELFF. The rearrangement joins TRBV30 to TRBJ2-2; D may be TRBD1 or TRBD2 (5 bases each). Germline CDR1 GTSNPN, CDR2 SVGIG (reference sequence). The CDR3 length is 13 residues. V was clipped by 0 bases and J by 6 bases, with 8 bases between them.